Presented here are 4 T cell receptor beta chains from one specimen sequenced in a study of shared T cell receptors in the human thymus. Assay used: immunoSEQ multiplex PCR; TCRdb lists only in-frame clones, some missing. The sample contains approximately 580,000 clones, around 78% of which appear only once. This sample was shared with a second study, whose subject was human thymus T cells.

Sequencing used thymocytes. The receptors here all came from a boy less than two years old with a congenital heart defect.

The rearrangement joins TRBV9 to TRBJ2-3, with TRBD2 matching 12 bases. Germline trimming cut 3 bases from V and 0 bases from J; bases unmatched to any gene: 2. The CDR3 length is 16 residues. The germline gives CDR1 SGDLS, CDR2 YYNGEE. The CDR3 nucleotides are TGTGCCAGCAGCGCGGGGACTAGCGGGAGCACAGATACGCAGTATTTT. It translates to CASSAGTSGSTDTQYF.

As DNA, the CDR3 is TGTGCCAGCAGTTTATTGGGACCGGGACAGGGGATGCAGGAGGTCTCCTACGAGCAGTACTTC. It translates to CASSLLGPGQGMQEVSYEQYF. This sequence joins TRBV27 and TRBJ2-7, with 10 bases aligning to TRBD1. With V trimmed by 1 base and J by 0 bases, 18 bases remained unmatched. CDR1 is MNHEY and CDR2 is SMNVEV in the germline V gene (reference sequence). This CDR3 region has 21 residues.

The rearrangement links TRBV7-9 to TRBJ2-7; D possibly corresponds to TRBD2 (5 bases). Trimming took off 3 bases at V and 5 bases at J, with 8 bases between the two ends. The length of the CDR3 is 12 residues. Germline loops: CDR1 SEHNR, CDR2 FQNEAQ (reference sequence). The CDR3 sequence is CASSFREHEQYF. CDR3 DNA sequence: TGTGCCAGCAGCTTTCGGGAACACGAGCAGTACTTC.

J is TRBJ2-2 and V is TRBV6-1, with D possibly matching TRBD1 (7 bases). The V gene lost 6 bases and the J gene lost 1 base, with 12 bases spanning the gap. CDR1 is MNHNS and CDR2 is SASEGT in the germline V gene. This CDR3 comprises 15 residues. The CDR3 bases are TGTGCCAGCAGACCTCAGGGGGGGAACACCGGGGAGCTGTTTTTT. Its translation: CASRPQGGNTGELFF.